This T cell receptor (beta chain) was recovered during a study of T cell clones after liver transplantation. In the study overall: Third-party-reactive TCRbeta sequences from pre-transplant mixed lymphocyte reactions served as antigen-independent comparators.

J gave up 4 bases and V 5 bases, and 14 bases lay outside the gene matches. Per germline, CDR1 LNHDA and CDR2 SQIVND (reference sequence). This CDR3 is built from 17 residues. TCRdb's copy holds only in-frame clones and misses some; the assay was immunoSEQ multiplex PCR. The data show tens of thousands of clones, roughly 92% seen once. The source of this sequence is a human patient who received a liver transplant. Some T cells may originate from the graft donor. The starting material was CD4+ T cells from blood, obtained 25 months after liver transplant. The chain is built from TRBV19 and TRBJ2-1; 7 nucleotides align to TRBD2. The DNA of the CDR3 is TGTGCCAGTAGTCACCCTGCGGGAGTCCCCCCTTACAATGAGCAGTTCTTC. This gives the protein CASSHPAGVPPYNEQFF.